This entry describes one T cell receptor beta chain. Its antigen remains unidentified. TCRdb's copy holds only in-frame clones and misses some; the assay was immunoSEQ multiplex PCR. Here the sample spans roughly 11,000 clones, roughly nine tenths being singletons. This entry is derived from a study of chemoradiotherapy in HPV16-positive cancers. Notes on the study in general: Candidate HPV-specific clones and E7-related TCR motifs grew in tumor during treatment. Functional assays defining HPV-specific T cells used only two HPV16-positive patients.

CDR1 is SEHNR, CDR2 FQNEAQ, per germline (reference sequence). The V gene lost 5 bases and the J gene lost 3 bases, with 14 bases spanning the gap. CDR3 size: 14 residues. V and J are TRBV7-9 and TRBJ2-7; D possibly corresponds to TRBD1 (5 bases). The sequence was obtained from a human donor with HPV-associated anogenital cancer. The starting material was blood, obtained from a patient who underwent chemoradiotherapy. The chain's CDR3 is CASSANRRFYEQYF. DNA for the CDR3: TGTGCCAGCAGCGCAAACAGGAGATTCTACGAGCAGTACTTC.